This entry lists 26 T cell receptor beta chains sequenced from one sample in a study of shared clonotypes between healthy human individuals. Some clones are missing from TCRdb's copy, which holds only in-frame ones; the method was immunoSEQ multiplex PCR. The sample yields roughly 1 million clones, about 75% seen once. What was sequenced was memory CD4+ T cells sorted from blood. Subset of the sample: CD45RA-negative fraction. The receptor set was obtained from a man between 18 and 29 years old in good health.

The rearrangement uses TRBV5-1 and TRBJ2-5; perhaps D is TRBD1 or TRBD2 (5 bases each). Per the germline V gene, CDR1 is SGHRS and CDR2 is YFSETQ. The V gene lost 0 bases and the J gene lost 5 bases, with 11 bases spanning the gap. The CDR3 is 14 amino acids. Here the CDR3 DNA reads TGCGCCAGCAGCTTGGGAGGGGCCGTGGAGACCCAGTACTTC. Amino acids: CASSLGGAVETQYF.

This rearrangement joins TRBV5-6 to TRBJ2-7, with unresolved D. The CDR3 is 13 residues long. The V gene's germline CDR1 is SGHDT and CDR2 YYEEEE. With 4 bases removed from V and 9 bases from J, the gap between germline ends came to 17 bases. The CDR3 loop reads CASSQENGLGQYF. DNA of the CDR3: TGTGCCAGCAGCCAAGAGAACGGGTTGGGGCAGTACTTC.

V is TRBV5-4 and J is TRBJ2-4, with D uncertain. The CDR3 runs to 13 residues. V gave up 3 bases and J gave up 6 bases, with 10 bases separating them. Germline CDR1 and CDR2: SGHNT and YYREEE (reference sequence). CDR3 protein: CASSSEFPNIQYF. The CDR3 DNA is TGTGCCAGCAGCTCGGAGTTCCCAAACATTCAGTACTTC.

CDR3 sequence: CASSLVGQGSDTQYF. The CDR3 DNA sequence: TGCGCCAGCAGCTTGGTTGGACAGGGGTCAGATACGCAGTATTTT. This rearrangement joins TRBV5-1 to TRBJ2-3; TRBD1 aligns across 9 bases. With V trimmed by 0 bases and J by 4 bases, 3 bases remained unmatched. Per germline, CDR1 SGHRS and CDR2 YFSETQ. This CDR3 region has 15 residues. Variable domain in full (rest from reference TRBV5-1 and TRBJ2-3): KAGVTQTPRYLIKTRGQQVTLSCSPISGHRSVSWYQQTPGQGLQFLFEYFSETQRNKGNFPGRFSGRQFSNSRSEMNVSTLELGDSALYLCASSLVGQGSDTQYFGPGTRLTVL.

The V gene is TRBV6-4, the J gene TRBJ2-3, with D possibly matching TRBD1 (7 bases). The V gene's germline CDR1 is MRHNA and CDR2 SNTAGT. The V gene lost 6 bases and the J gene lost 2 bases, with 18 bases spanning the gap. This CDR3 is built from 16 residues. Written as DNA, the CDR3 is TGTGCCAGCAGCCGCGGGGCAGGGGGTTCCACAGATACGCAGTATTTT. Protein sequence: CASSRGAGGSTDTQYF.

In this sample, this clone turned up once. Different DNA sequences within this sample yield the same CDR3. This chain joins TRBV6-5 and TRBJ2-2, with D possibly called TRBD1 or TRBD2 (5 bases each). The CDR3 runs to 12 residues. Germline V gives CDR1 MNHEY, CDR2 SVGAGI. The ends were cut back, 6 bases at V and 5 bases at J, with 7 bases in the middle. CDR3 in amino acids: CASRRGTGELFF. In nucleotides, the CDR3 is TGTGCCAGCAGGAGGGGAACCGGGGAGCTGTTTTTT.

The chain joins TRBV7-8 to TRBJ2-7; no reliable D call. CDR1 and CDR2 from the germline V gene are SGHVS and FQNEAQ. Between the trimmed V and J ends, which lost 5 bases and 3 bases, there was a span of 8 bases. The CDR3 is 12 residues long. The CDR3 region is CASSPLVYEQYF. The CDR3 nucleotides read TGTGCCAGCAGCCCGTTAGTCTACGAGCAGTACTTC.

The chain uses TRBV6-1 and TRBJ1-1, with D maybe TRBD1 (6 bases). This CDR3 comprises 14 residues. Trimming removed 7 bases from V and 4 bases from J, with 16 bases in between. Looked up from germline, CDR1 is MNHNS and CDR2 is SASEGT. The CDR3 here is CASNQIGGGTEAFF. DNA of the CDR3: TGTGCCAGCAACCAGATAGGGGGAGGCACTGAAGCTTTCTTT.

The chain has TRBV7-3 and TRBJ1-1; D uncertain. CDR3 length: 13 residues. In germline, CDR1 is SGHTA, CDR2 FQGTGA. V was pared by 5 bases and J by 1 base, with 8 bases between. CDR3 amino acids: CASSIQENTEAFF. CDR3 sequence (DNA): TGTGCCAGCAGCATACAAGAGAACACTGAAGCTTTCTTT.

J is TRBJ2-3 and V is TRBV5-1, with 7 bases aligning to TRBD1. V lost 0 bases, J lost 6 bases, and 7 bases stayed unmatched. The germline V gene encodes CDR1 SGHRS and CDR2 YFSETQ. The CDR3 loop spans 15 amino acids. The chain's CDR3 is CASSLVTTGADTQYF. The CDR3 DNA reads TGCGCCAGCAGCTTGGTGACTACAGGGGCGGATACGCAGTATTTT. Combining the CDR3 with reference TRBV5-1 and TRBJ2-3 gives the whole variable domain KAGVTQTPRYLIKTRGQQVTLSCSPISGHRSVSWYQQTPGQGLQFLFEYFSETQRNKGNFPGRFSGRQFSNSRSEMNVSTLELGDSALYLCASSLVTTGADTQYFGPGTRLTVL.

J is TRBJ1-4 and V is TRBV2, with a weak D call TRBD1 (6 bases). The germline V gene has CDR1 SNHLY and CDR2 FYNNEI. The CDR3 contains 16 residues. V lost 4 bases, J lost 3 bases, and 15 bases lay in between. CDR3 nucleotide sequence: TGTGCCAGCAGTGCACGACAGGTTGGGGCTAATGAAAAACTGTTTTTT. Its protein product is CASSARQVGANEKLFF.

This chain connects TRBV7-2 to TRBJ2-2; TRBD2 matches 10 bases. CDR1 SGHTA and CDR2 FQGNSA come from the germline V gene. The J segment lost 1 base and the V segment lost 5 bases, leaving 4 bases of the junction unmatched. The CDR3 extends over 16 amino acids. The CDR3 DNA follows: TGTGCCAGCAGCCCACGACTAGCGGGGAACACCGGGGAGCTGTTTTTT. This encodes CASSPRLAGNTGELFF.

This clone has a handful of counts. This chain uses TRBV28 with TRBJ1-2, with D tentatively TRBD1 (6 bases). CDR3 length: 14 amino acids. Trimming pared 2 bases from V and 4 bases from J, leaving 11 bases between. Per germline, CDR1 MDHEN and CDR2 SYDVKM. In DNA form, the CDR3 reads TGTGCCAGCAGTTTACAGGGGAAAGTCTATGGCTACACCTTC. The encoded protein is CASSLQGKVYGYTF.

V is TRBV10-2 and J is TRBJ2-1; D remains ambiguous. This CDR3 is 16 amino acids long. With 0 bases removed from V and 0 bases from J, the gap between germline ends came to 9 bases. Germline CDR1 and CDR2: WSHSY and SAAADI. The CDR3 DNA is TGCGCCAGCAGTGAGTCGGCGGTTAGCTCCTACAATGAGCAGTTCTTC. It specifies CASSESAVSSYNEQFF.

The chain combines TRBV30 with TRBJ1-4; tentative D call: TRBD1 (5 bases). V lost 1 base to trimming and J lost 5 bases, with 11 bases between them. From germline, CDR1 is GTSNPN and CDR2 SVGIG (reference sequence). The CDR3 length is 14 residues. The CDR3 sequence: CAWSEGQPNEKLFF. In DNA form, the CDR3 reads TGTGCCTGGAGTGAAGGACAACCAAATGAAAAACTGTTTTTT. The full variable domain, in which reference TRBV30 and TRBJ1-4 provide the parts outside the CDR3, is SQTIHQWPATLVQPVGSPLSLECTVEGTSNPNLYWYRQAAGRGLQLLFYSVGIGQISSEVPQNLSASRPQDRQFILSSKKLLLSDSGFYLCAWSEGQPNEKLFFGSGTQLSVL.

Points on this clone: Other nucleotide sequences in the sample specify the same CDR3. V is TRBV7-9 and J is TRBJ2-1, with 12 bases fitting TRBD2. J gave up 4 bases and V 5 bases, and 3 bases lay outside the gene matches. Germline values: CDR1 SEHNR, CDR2 FQNEAQ (reference sequence). This CDR3 comprises 15 residues. CDR3 sequence (DNA): TGTGCCAGCAGCCTGACTAGCGGGGGTTACAATGAGCAGTTCTTC. It codes for CASSLTSGGYNEQFF.

The chain has TRBV7-2 and TRBJ1-1; TRBD1 matches at 7 bases. The ends lost 5 bases at V and 4 bases at J; junction bases unmatched: 4. The germline V gene encodes CDR1 SGHTA and CDR2 FQGNSA. This CDR3 has 13 residues. Here the CDR3 reads CASSRDSSTEAFF. The CDR3, as DNA: TGTGCCAGCAGCCGGGACAGTAGCACTGAAGCTTTCTTT.

The V and J genes are TRBV2 and TRBJ2-3; D call uncertain. V gave up 4 bases and J gave up 3 bases, with 14 bases separating them. Germline V gives CDR1 SNHLY, CDR2 FYNNEI. This CDR3 region has 15 residues. The CDR3 bases are TGTGCCAGCAGTGTTGGTTTGAAAGGGACAGATACGCAGTATTTT. Amino acid sequence: CASSVGLKGTDTQYF.

This chain links TRBV28 with TRBJ2-3, with D unresolved. Germline CDR1 is MDHEN and CDR2 is SYDVKM. The V end was cut by 7 bases, the J end by 0 bases, with 8 bases between. The CDR3 runs to 13 residues. The CDR3 protein is CASNGASTDTQYF. CDR3 nucleotide sequence: TGTGCCAGCAATGGAGCTAGCACAGATACGCAGTATTTT.

Regarding this clone: This may come from a read error, since a much larger clone is one base off. The same CDR3 arises from other DNA sequences in this sample as well. The rearrangement links TRBV19 to TRBJ1-5; 7 bases match TRBD1. The CDR3 sequence is 14 residues long. After removal of 5 bases from V and 6 bases from J, the junction contained 7 bases not matched to a gene. Germline CDR1 and CDR2: LNHDA and SQIVND (reference sequence). The CDR3 loop is CASSATQGPQPQHF. As DNA, the CDR3 is TGTGCCAGTAGTGCGACACAGGGGCCTCAGCCCCAGCATTTT.

J is TRBJ1-4 and V is TRBV5-1; possible D gene TRBD1, 5 bases. V was pared by 0 bases and J by 4 bases, with 7 bases between. In germline, CDR1 is SGHRS, CDR2 YFSETQ. CDR3 size: 14 residues. As DNA, the CDR3 is TGCGCCAGCAGCTTGGGGACACTTAATGAAAAACTGTTTTTT. Residues: CASSLGTLNEKLFF.

The chain has TRBV7-2 and TRBJ2-7; D gene uncertain. This CDR3 region has 15 residues. In germline, CDR1 is SGHTA, CDR2 FQGNSA. The V and J ends lost 3 bases and 3 bases respectively, with 15 bases between them. This CDR3 is CASSLAETLNYEQYF. CDR3 in DNA: TGTGCCAGCAGCTTGGCGGAGACTCTAAACTACGAGCAGTACTTC. The full variable domain, its missing parts supplied by reference TRBV7-2 and TRBJ2-7, is GAGVSQSPSNKVTEKGKDVELRCDPISGHTALYWYRQSLGQGLEFLIYFQGNSAPDKSGLPSDRFSAERTGGSVSTLTIQRTQQEDSAVYLCASSLAETLNYEQYFGPGTRLTVT.

The rearrangement links TRBV11-2 to TRBJ2-7, with 10 bases fitting TRBD1. The junction had 7 bases not matched to a gene; V was cut back by 5 bases and J by 6 bases. Germline V CDR1 and CDR2: SGHAT, FQNNGV. CDR3 length: 14 residues. The CDR3 DNA follows: TGTGCCAGCAGCCCGGGGGACAGGGGAGGCGAGCAGTACTTC. Translation: CASSPGDRGGEQYF.

This chain uses TRBV2 with TRBJ1-6; TRBD1 agrees at 8 bases. CDR1 SNHLY and CDR2 FYNNEI come from the germline V gene. J lost 2 bases, V lost 10 bases, and 4 bases had no gene match. The CDR3 has 14 residues. The CDR3 is CAIRTGTYNSPLHF. Written as DNA, the CDR3 is TGTGCCATCAGGACAGGGACCTATAATTCACCCCTCCACTTT.

The V and J genes are TRBV29-1 and TRBJ1-2; D remains unclear. CDR1 is SQVTM, CDR2 ANQGSEA, per germline. This CDR3 comprises 13 residues. Trimming removed 4 bases from V and 0 bases from J, with 9 bases in between. CDR3 protein: CSVVQPTNYGYTF. CDR3 nucleotide sequence: TGCAGCGTTGTACAGCCTACTAACTATGGCTACACCTTC.

The chain joins TRBV13 to TRBJ2-5; 15 positions agree with TRBD2. CDR1 and CDR2 from the germline V gene are PRHDT and FYEKMQ (reference sequence). The CDR3 contains 18 residues. Germline trimming cut 5 bases from V and 1 base from J; bases unmatched to any gene: 8. The CDR3 sequence: CASSGGLAGGSPQETQYF. CDR3 coding DNA: TGTGCCAGCAGCGGGGGACTAGCGGGGGGAAGTCCCCAAGAGACCCAGTACTTC.